One and the same sample provided the 26 T cell receptor beta chains below, sequenced in a study of blood T cell repertoires in COVID-19. Only in-frame clones appear in the TCRdb table, and some are missing; sequencing was by immunoSEQ multiplex PCR. This table holds 170,000 or so clones, 80% found once. Sequenced input: peripheral blood. These receptors were collected from a man aged 65-85 years with active or convalescent COVID-19.

The chain recombines TRBV6-2 or TRBV6-3 with TRBJ1-1; D remains ambiguous. The CDR3 has 12 residues. Germline CDR1 and CDR2: MNHEY and SVGEGT. V lost 6 bases to trimming and J lost 3 bases, with 8 bases between them. Here the CDR3 reads CASSGSYTEAFF. The DNA for the CDR3 is TGTGCCAGCAGCGGTAGTTACACTGAAGCTTTCTTT.

The rearrangement links TRBV7-9 to TRBJ2-7, with D maybe TRBD1 (6 bases). This CDR3 has 13 amino acids. Germline loops: CDR1 SEHNR, CDR2 FQNEAQ (reference sequence). V was cut by 4 bases and J by 2 bases, with 9 bases left in between. CDR3 sequence reads: CASSSRGTYEQYF. CDR3 coding DNA: TGTGCCAGCAGCTCCAGGGGAACCTACGAGCAGTACTTC.

The chain joins TRBV7-8 to TRBJ1-3; unclear D gene. V was shortened by 0 bases and J by 0 bases, with 12 bases between the two germline ends. Germline V lookup: CDR1 SGHVS, CDR2 FQNEAQ. The CDR3 has 17 residues. The CDR3 DNA follows: TGTGCCAGCAGCTTAGCGCTAATGCGGAACTCTGGAAACACCATATATTTT. Translating it yields CASSLALMRNSGNTIYF.

This chain links TRBV18 with TRBJ1-1; D unresolved. This CDR3 comprises 18 residues. CDR1 KGHSH and CDR2 LQKENI come from the germline V gene. V was shortened by 1 base and J by 3 bases, with 21 bases between the two germline ends. The CDR3: CASSPRLLAGEEDTEAFF. In DNA form, the CDR3 reads TGTGCCAGCTCACCACGGTTGTTGGCGGGTGAAGAGGACACTGAAGCTTTCTTT. The entire variable domain, with the rest obtained from reference TRBV18 and TRBJ1-1, is as follows: NAGVMQNPRHLVRRRGQEARLRCSPMKGHSHVYWYRQLPEEGLKFMVYLQKENIIDESGMPKERFSAEFPKEGPSILRIQQVVRGDSAAYFCASSPRLLAGEEDTEAFFGQGTRLTVV.

Here the CDR3 DNA reads TGTGCCAGCAGCTCCGGACAGGGGGCCGAGACCCAGTACTTC. It yields the protein CASSSGQGAETQYF. The J gene is TRBJ2-5, the V gene TRBV7-2, with 11 bases identical to TRBD1. Germline V gene data show CDR1 as SGHTA and CDR2 as FQGNSA. The CDR3 is 14 residues long. V lost 4 bases and J lost 5; bases outside the gene matches: 3.

The V gene is TRBV5-1, the J gene TRBJ2-5; 10 nucleotides align to TRBD1. This CDR3 is 16 amino acids long. Germline V gene lookup returns CDR1 SGHRS and CDR2 YFSETQ. The trim removed 4 bases at V and 5 bases at J, leaving 11 bases unmatched. The CDR3 sequence: CASSVGTGEAQETQYF. CDR3 DNA sequence: TGCGCCAGCAGCGTAGGGACAGGGGAGGCCCAGGAGACCCAGTACTTC.

This chain links TRBV27 with TRBJ2-3; D is perhaps TRBD2 (5 bases). Germline values: CDR1 MNHEY, CDR2 SMNVEV (reference sequence). The germline V and J ends were trimmed by 8 bases and 0 bases, with 15 bases remaining between them. The CDR3 has 15 amino acids. CDR3 nucleotide sequence: TGTGCCAGCTCCCTGAGAGGGCGGAGCACAGATACGCAGTATTTT. Its translation is CASSLRGRSTDTQYF.

The V call is TRBV6-2 or TRBV6-3, the J call TRBJ1-4; TRBD1 is a possible D gene (6 bases). The CDR3 sequence is 14 residues long. Trimming stripped 5 bases from V and 5 bases from J, with 12 bases between. Germline V gene lookup returns CDR1 MNHEY and CDR2 SVGEGT. The CDR3 sequence is CASSNDRTNEKLFF. Written as DNA, the CDR3 is TGTGCCAGCAGTAACGACAGGACGAATGAAAAACTGTTTTTT.

The chain joins TRBV19 to TRBJ1-1; TRBD1 agrees at 10 bases. CDR1 and CDR2 (germline): LNHDA, SQIVND (reference sequence). The V gene end was trimmed by 5 bases and the J gene end by 7 bases; junction bases not matched to a gene: 7. The CDR3 spans 14 residues. CDR3 bases: TGTGCCAGTAGTTCGGGACAGGGGAACGGTGAAGCTTTCTTT. This encodes CASSSGQGNGEAFF.

This rearrangement joins TRBV30 to TRBJ2-1, with 14 bases that match TRBD2. V was clipped by 3 bases and J by 0 bases; unmatched bases: 7. CDR3 length equals 18 residues. Germline CDR1 is GTSNPN and CDR2 is SVGIG (reference sequence). As DNA, the CDR3 is TGTGCCTGGAGCGGGGGACTAGCGGGGGACCTCTCCTACAATGAGCAGTTCTTC. Translated: CAWSGGLAGDLSYNEQFF. The full variable domain, with the rest looked up from reference TRBV30 and TRBJ2-1, is SQTIHQWPATLVQPVGSPLSLECTVEGTSNPNLYWYRQAAGRGLQLLFYSVGIGQISSEVPQNLSASRPQDRQFILSSKKLLLSDSGFYLCAWSGGLAGDLSYNEQFFGPGTRLTVL.

This clone was detected only a few times. The CDR3 region has the DNA TGTGCCAGCTCCCCCACAGAGTGGGCCTACGAGCAGTACTTC. The encoded protein is CASSPTEWAYEQYF. The V call is TRBV18, the J call TRBJ2-7; D is ambiguous. CDR3 size: 14 residues. Germline-derived CDR1 and CDR2 are KGHSH and LQKENI. V was trimmed by 6 bases and J by 2 bases, leaving 14 bases between them.

The chain employs TRBV5-1 and TRBJ2-5, with 8 bases matching TRBD1. J lost 5 bases, V lost 6 bases, and 9 bases had no gene match. Per germline, CDR1 SGHRS and CDR2 YFSETQ. The length of the CDR3 is 14 residues. CDR3: CASTKGQATETQYF. The CDR3 nucleotides are TGCGCCAGCACCAAGGGACAGGCAACGGAGACCCAGTACTTC.

DNA of the CDR3: TGTGCCAGCAGTTACCGCGGGGGGCGACCCTACGAGCAGTACTTC. Protein: CASSYRGGRPYEQYF. The chain employs TRBV6-5 and TRBJ2-7; 8 positions agree with TRBD2. Trimming at V came to 2 bases and at J to 2 bases, leaving 5 bases not matched to a gene. The CDR3 is made up of 15 amino acids. CDR1 and CDR2 from the germline V gene are MNHEY and SVGAGI.

The chain is built from TRBV5-1 and TRBJ2-3; 11 bases line up with TRBD2. The V gene end was trimmed by 4 bases and the J gene end by 6 bases; junction bases not matched to a gene: 10. CDR3 size: 16 residues. Germline V lookup: CDR1 SGHRS, CDR2 YFSETQ. CDR3 in amino acids: CASSPTSGAPGDTQYF. The CDR3 coding sequence is TGCGCCAGCAGCCCGACTAGCGGGGCACCTGGGGATACGCAGTATTTT.

The genes are TRBV6-5 and TRBJ1-1; TRBD1 agrees at 10 bases. This CDR3 is 16 amino acids long. Germline V CDR1 and CDR2: MNHEY, SVGAGI. V dropped 1 base and J dropped 4; count of bases not matched to a gene: 6. The CDR3 coding sequence is TGTGCCAGCAGTTACTTCGGGGGACAGGGGTCCACTGAAGCTTTCTTT. This translates into CASSYFGGQGSTEAFF.

The sample holds one count of this clone. The chain employs TRBV9 and TRBJ2-7, with TRBD1 matching 9 bases. Per the germline V gene, CDR1 is SGDLS and CDR2 is YYNGEE. The length of the CDR3 is 16 residues. After removal of 4 bases from V and 2 bases from J, the junction contained 10 bases not matched to a gene. The CDR3 DNA reads TGTGCCAGCAGCCCACCCACCGGGACAGGGACCTACGAGCAGTACTTC. It specifies CASSPPTGTGTYEQYF.

The chain links TRBV27 to TRBJ2-7; 7 bases match TRBD1. Germline V lookup: CDR1 MNHEY, CDR2 SMNVEV (reference sequence). With 6 bases clipped from V and 5 bases from J, the junction kept 10 bases outside the gene matches. The CDR3 consists of 14 residues. DNA for the CDR3: TGTGCCAGCAGCACGACAGGGAACACTAACGAGCAGTACTTC. Amino acid sequence: CASSTTGNTNEQYF.

The chain carries TRBV7-9 and TRBJ1-1; the D is unclear. The V gene lost 2 bases and the J gene lost 7 bases, with 8 bases spanning the gap. Germline V gives CDR1 SEHNR, CDR2 FQNEAQ (reference sequence). The CDR3 covers 12 residues. CDR3: CASSLSTGEAFF. CDR3 bases: TGTGCCAGCAGCTTAAGTACGGGTGAAGCTTTCTTT. The variable domain in full, with the rest retrieved from reference TRBV7-9 and TRBJ1-1, is DTGVSQNPRHKITKRGQNVTFRCDPISEHNRLYWYRQTLGQGPEFLTYFQNEAQLEKSRLLSDRFSAERPKGSFSTLEIQRTEQGDSAMYLCASSLSTGEAFFGQGTRLTVV.

The chain couples TRBV6-5 to TRBJ1-1; no definite D call. This CDR3 is built from 14 residues. Germline values: CDR1 MNHEY, CDR2 SVGAGI. Trimming cost V 0 bases and J 3 bases, with 8 bases left between them. CDR3: CASSYSSKDTEAFF. The CDR3 coding sequence is TGTGCCAGCAGTTACTCTAGCAAGGACACTGAAGCTTTCTTT.

This chain uses TRBV29-1 with TRBJ2-3, with D tentatively TRBD1 (8 bases). The CDR3 runs to 16 residues. Germline CDR1 is SQVTM and CDR2 is ANQGSEA. Trimming pared 8 bases from V and 1 base from J, leaving 22 bases between. The CDR3 spells CSTRGATGQGTDTQYF. The CDR3 nucleotides are TGCAGCACCCGGGGGGCTACGGGACAGGGCACAGATACGCAGTATTTT.

The V call is TRBV5-4, the J call TRBJ2-1; D is ambiguous. Per germline, CDR1 SGHNT and CDR2 YYREEE (reference sequence). The CDR3 contains 13 residues. V dropped 1 base and J dropped 5 bases, with 7 bases sitting between them. The CDR3 region has the DNA TGTGCCAGCAGCTTGATACTAAACAATGAGCAGTTCTTC. Translated, it gives CASSLILNNEQFF.

The rearrangement links TRBV7-9 to TRBJ1-6; 7 nucleotides agree with TRBD1. CDR3 length equals 15 residues. With V trimmed by 5 bases and J by 9 bases, 10 bases remained unmatched. CDR1 and CDR2 (germline): SEHNR, FQNEAQ (reference sequence). The DNA for the CDR3 is TGTGCCAGCAGCCGATTGACAGGGTCAGGTTCACCCCTCCACTTT. Translated: CASSRLTGSGSPLHF.

CDR3 in DNA: TGTGCCTGGAGTTCCATCGAAGGGTCAGGGGCTTTCTACGAGCAGTACTTC. Translating gives CAWSSIEGSGAFYEQYF. The rearrangement joins TRBV30 to TRBJ2-7; D is perhaps TRBD1 (6 bases). Trimming stripped 2 bases from V and 3 bases from J, with 23 bases between. CDR1 and CDR2 from the germline V gene are GTSNPN and SVGIG (reference sequence). The CDR3 loop spans 17 amino acids. Together with reference TRBV30 and TRBJ2-7, the CDR3 gives the full variable domain: SQTIHQWPATLVQPVGSPLSLECTVEGTSNPNLYWYRQAAGRGLQLLFYSVGIGQISSEVPQNLSASRPQDRQFILSSKKLLLSDSGFYLCAWSSIEGSGAFYEQYFGPGTRLTVT.

The chain is built from TRBV6-1 and TRBJ1-5; D gene uncertain. V was trimmed by 2 bases and J by 4 bases, leaving 18 bases between them. Germline values: CDR1 MNHNS, CDR2 SASEGT. The CDR3 is 17 amino acids. CDR3 DNA sequence: TGTGCCAGCAGTGAACCCACCGGACTGATTTCGAATCAGCCCCAGCATTTT. Its protein is CASSEPTGLISNQPQHF.

This rearrangement joins TRBV7-6 to TRBJ2-2, with 7 bases aligning to TRBD1. CDR1 and CDR2 (germline): SGHVS, FNYEAQ. With V trimmed by 5 bases and J by 4 bases, 10 bases remained unmatched. The CDR3 has 16 amino acids. CDR3 residues: CASSPGQATGTGELFF. CDR3 nucleotide sequence: TGTGCCAGCAGCCCCGGACAGGCAACTGGCACCGGGGAGCTGTTTTTT.

The chain has TRBV10-3 and TRBJ1-2; possibly TRBD1 for D (5 bases). V was cut by 3 bases and J by 7 bases, with 12 bases left in between. Germline values: CDR1 ENHRY, CDR2 SYGVKD. The CDR3 contains 13 residues. CDR3 region: CAISEGQGGGYTF. The CDR3 DNA reads TGTGCCATCAGTGAAGGCCAGGGTGGTGGCTACACCTTC.